The clone carrying this T cell receptor (beta chain) was counted many times. The record originates from a study of T cells in Graves' hyperthyroidism and ophthalmopathy. TCR beta CDR3 regions were amplified from RNA transcripts. The TCR CDR3 first-round RT-PCR relied on the HTBI primer set. TCRdb fed the multiplex PCR reads into MiXCR, producing one record per CDR3 protein. The sample lists around 300,000 distinct CDR3 sequences, approximately 14% occurring once. Exclusions: uncontrolled infection, other autoimmune disease, pregnancy, lactation. CDR1 and CDR2 (germline): SNHLY, FYNNEI. Trimming at V came to 8 bases and at J to 6 bases, leaving 10 bases not matched to a gene. The length of the CDR3 is 14 residues.

The genes are TRBV2 and TRBJ2-1; TRBD2 aligns across 7 bases. The sequence came from a woman aged 40 to 55 with Graves' hyperthyroidism. Sequenced input: blood. DNA for the CDR3: TGTGCCAGCGGATTCGGGAGGTCCCCCAATGAGCAGTTCTTC. This sequence encodes CASGFGRSPNEQFF.